Listed below are T cell receptor beta chains from one sample, sequenced in a study of cytomegalovirus exposure and HLA in healthy donors. Produced via immunoSEQ multiplex PCR; TCRdb's table is partial and in-frame only. This sample has 200,000 to 250,000 clones, with 81% found just once. Sequences were obtained from PBMCs. Every receptor here comes from a woman in her sixties or seventies in good health and CMV-seropositive. Each CDR3 is given with its conserved first and last residue. A D gene is named only where the DNA matches it firmly. Rows give clone size only sometimes, using once, few, many, or a class for an expanded clone.

j_call | clone_size | d_call | v_call | cdr3_aa | cdr3_nt
TRBJ1-1 | few | - | TRBV6-5 | CASSSNAETEAFF | TGTGCCAGCAGTTCCAACGCGGAGACTGAAGCTTTCTTT
TRBJ2-5 | - | TRBD2 | TRBV5-1 | CASSPGLAGPGTQYF | TGCGCCAGCAGCCCGGGACTAGCGGGCCCTGGAACCCAGTACTTC
TRBJ1-5 | - | - | TRBV18 | CASHGQADQPQHF | TGTGCCAGCCACGGCCAGGCCGATCAGCCCCAGCATTTT
TRBJ2-1 | - | TRBD2 | TRBV5-4 | CASSLALAGGNEQFF | TGTGCCAGCAGCTTGGCCCTAGCGGGAGGCAATGAGCAGTTCTTC
TRBJ2-5 | - | - | TRBV19 | CASSSVKGHRETQYF | TGTGCCAGTAGTTCCGTAAAGGGACACCGGGAGACCCAGTACTTC
TRBJ2-1 | once | TRBD1 | TRBV27 | CASSREGQGIWSYNEQFF | TGTGCCAGCAGTAGGGAGGGACAGGGAATTTGGTCCTACAATGAGCAGTTCTTC
TRBJ2-7 | - | TRBD1 | TRBV6-1 | CASSEYHRGSYEQYF | TGTGCCAGCAGTGAATATCACAGGGGGTCCTACGAGCAGTACTTC
TRBJ1-1 | - | - | TRBV6-5 | CASHRTMNTEAFF | TGTGCCAGCCACAGAACCATGAACACTGAAGCTTTCTTT
TRBJ2-1 | - | - | TRBV18 | CASSPGGQRTYNEQFF | TGTGCCAGCTCACCGGGGGGGCAGAGGACCTACAATGAGCAGTTCTTC
TRBJ2-3 | - | - | TRBV15 | CATSREWTVGSTDTQYF | TGTGCCACCAGCAGAGAGTGGACAGTCGGGAGCACAGATACGCAGTATTTT
TRBJ2-7 | - | TRBD2 | TRBV5-1 | CASSSRLAGSGSYEQYF | TGCGCCAGCAGCTCCAGGCTAGCGGGAAGTGGCTCCTACGAGCAGTACTTC
TRBJ1-1 | - | - | TRBV5-4 | CASSLRGTEAFF | TGTGCCAGCAGCTTACGGGGAACTGAAGCTTTCTTT
TRBJ2-5 | few | - | TRBV7-9 | CASSPRETQYF | TGTGCCAGCAGCCCGAGGGAGACCCAGTACTTC
TRBJ2-2 | - | TRBD2 | TRBV6-5 | CASSLGLAGELFF | TGTGCCAGCAGTCTAGGACTAGCCGGGGAGCTGTTTTTT
TRBJ2-3 | - | TRBD1 | TRBV7-9 | CASSLLPGTGLTDTQYF | TGTGCCAGCAGCTTATTGCCCGGGACAGGGCTTACAGATACGCAGTATTTT
TRBJ1-5 | - | - | TRBV19 | CASSRGQAMYSNQPQHF | TGTGCCAGTAGTCGAGGACAAGCTATGTATAGCAATCAGCCCCAGCATTTT
TRBJ2-7 | - | TRBD1 | TRBV9 | CASSEGQGGYEQYF | TGTGCCAGCAGCGAGGGACAGGGAGGCTACGAGCAGTACTTC
TRBJ1-3 | - | - | TRBV27 | CASSLGSSPGNTIYF | TGTGCCAGCAGTTTAGGGAGCAGCCCGGGAAACACCATATATTTT
TRBJ2-7 | - | TRBD1 | TRBV28 | CASKGQGYEQYF | TGTGCCAGCAAAGGACAGGGCTACGAGCAGTACTTC
TRBJ2-2 | - | TRBD2 | TRBV28 | CASTHLLAAGELFF | TGTGCCAGCACCCACCTACTAGCGGCCGGGGAGCTGTTTTTT
TRBJ2-7 | - | - | TRBV28 | CASSWPSGTPKQYEQYF | TGTGCCAGCAGCTGGCCCTCCGGGACTCCAAAACAATACGAGCAGTACTTC
TRBJ1-3 | few | - | TRBV6-1 | CASTRANSGNTIYF | TGTGCCAGCACCAGGGCCAACTCTGGAAACACCATATATTTT
TRBJ2-7 | - | - | TRBV18 | CASSPVGGKLYEQYF | TGTGCCAGCTCACCGGTGGGAGGCAAGCTTTACGAGCAGTACTTC
TRBJ1-2 | - | - | TRBV4-1 | CASSQDGAVYGYTF | TGCGCCAGCAGCCAAGATGGGGCAGTCTATGGCTACACCTTC